These 3 T cell receptor beta chains were all obtained from the same sample, sequenced in a study of T cells after yellow fever vaccination. TCRdb used MiXCR to reprocess the 5' RACE reads, holding one entry per CDR3 protein. Here the sample spans 27,000 or so distinct CDR3 sequences, 4.5% being singletons. The sequenced sample was PBMCs, either bulk or a sorted T-cell subset (CD4+, CD8+, memory, or dextramer-sorted; not recorded which), obtained on the day of the yellow fever booster vaccination. These receptors originate from a man aged 18 to 35 who received the YFV17D yellow fever vaccine.

The table lists this clonotype with many counts. The chain employs TRBV12-3 or TRBV12-4 and TRBJ2-1; 9 positions match TRBD1. V shed 8 bases and J 2 bases; nucleotides not matched to a gene: 7. The CDR3 length is 15 residues. The CDR3 reads CASAHWDRAYNEQFF. The DNA of the CDR3 is TGTGCCAGCGCACATTGGGACAGGGCCTACAATGAGCAGTTCTTC.

This clonotype was seen many times. This chain uses TRBV29-1 with TRBJ2-1, with a tentative D call TRBD1 (6 bases). Germline V gives CDR1 SQVTM, CDR2 ANQGSEA. Trimming took 4 bases from V and 1 from J, leaving 11 bases between them. The CDR3 contains 14 residues. DNA of the CDR3: TGCAGCGTTGTAGGGGGTCTTTCCTACAATGAGCAGTTCTTC. This sequence encodes CSVVGGLSYNEQFF.

This clonotype was recorded many times. This rearrangement joins TRBV7-2 to TRBJ1-5, with D uncertain. V gave up 1 base and J gave up 9 bases, with 16 bases separating them. This CDR3 has 15 amino acids. The germline CDR1 and CDR2 sequences are SGHTA and FQGNSA. As DNA, the CDR3 is TGTGCCAGCAGCTTAGATAGCGGAAGATTCGTGCCCCAGCATTTT. Protein product: CASSLDSGRFVPQHF.